A selection of T cell receptor beta chains follows, all from one sample in a study of blood T cell repertoires in COVID-19. Using immunoSEQ multiplex PCR, the repertoire was profiled, and TCRdb retains in-frame clones only, with some absent. The table has roughly 230,000 clones, more than 75% seen once. Sequenced: peripheral blood. Every receptor here comes from a man aged 35 to 55 with acute or convalescent COVID-19. CDR3s include the opening cysteine and the closing phenylalanine or tryptophan. The D gene is left open where the match is weak. The size field is filled for only some rows; it gives once, few, many or a size class.

clone_size j_call d_call v_call cdr3_aa cdr3_nt
NA TRBJ1-2 NA TRBV7-9 CASSSTQGRGGYTF TGTGCCAGCAGCTCGACCCAGGGAAGGGGTGGCTACACCTTC
NA TRBJ1-6 NA TRBV18 CASSPRRTDLNSPLHF TGTGCCAGCTCTCCCAGGCGGACGGACTTAAATTCACCCCTCCACTTT
NA TRBJ1-3 TRBD1 TRBV3-1/TRBV3-2 CASSNRGSGNTIYF TGTGCCAGCAGCAACAGGGGCTCTGGAAACACCATATATTTT
NA TRBJ1-2 NA TRBV13 CASSPGGDGYTF TGTGCCAGCAGCCCCGGGGGGGATGGCTACACCTTC
few TRBJ1-2 NA TRBV2 CASSEERGGYTF TGTGCCAGCAGTGAGGAGCGAGGTGGCTACACCTTC
NA TRBJ1-1 NA TRBV27 CASSNSNRNTEAFF TGTGCCAGCAGCAATTCCAACAGGAACACTGAAGCTTTCTTT
NA TRBJ2-7 TRBD1 TRBV27 CASSFRGLFYEQYF TGTGCCAGCAGTTTCAGGGGGCTTTTCTACGAGCAGTACTTC
NA TRBJ1-3 TRBD1 TRBV5-1 CASSVDRFSGNTIYF TGCGCCAGCAGCGTGGACAGGTTTTCTGGAAACACCATATATTTT
NA TRBJ1-4 TRBD1 TRBV11-2 CASSLGGDRANEKLFF TGTGCCAGCAGCTTAGGGGGGGACAGGGCTAATGAAAAACTGTTTTTT
once TRBJ1-4 NA TRBV25-1 CASSELTPRHEKLFF TGTGCCAGCAGTGAATTGACACCCCGGCATGAAAAACTGTTTTTT
NA TRBJ2-5 NA TRBV12-5 CASGLDRPKETQYF TGTGCTAGTGGTTTGGACAGGCCCAAAGAGACCCAGTACTTC
NA TRBJ1-5 NA TRBV6-1 CASSEAMRGQPQHF TGTGCCAGCAGTGAAGCGATGCGGGGGCAGCCCCAGCATTTT
NA TRBJ1-2 TRBD1 TRBV6-5 CASLDRANYGYTF TGTGCCAGCCTCGACAGGGCTAACTATGGCTACACCTTC
NA TRBJ2-1 NA TRBV4-1 CASSQDRTYNEQFF TGCGCCAGCAGCCAAGACAGAACCTACAATGAGCAGTTCTTC
few TRBJ1-2 TRBD1 TRBV29-1 CSVRPFPDRGHGYTF TGCAGCGTGAGACCCTTTCCGGACAGGGGGCATGGCTACACCTTC
NA TRBJ2-3 TRBD2 TRBV11-2 CASSTILAGDYTDTQYF TGTGCCAGCAGTACAATACTAGCGGGGGATTACACAGATACGCAGTATTTT
NA TRBJ2-3 NA TRBV7-2 CASSVRSDTQYF TGTGCCAGCAGCGTCAGGTCAGATACGCAGTATTTT
once TRBJ2-7 NA TRBV18 CASSPPLGVEQYF TGTGCCAGCTCACCACCGCTCGGGGTCGAGCAGTACTTC
NA TRBJ2-4 TRBD2 TRBV3-1/TRBV3-2 CASSQDSGGTDLAKNIQYF TGTGCCAGCAGCCAAGATAGCGGGGGAACCGATTTAGCCAAAAACATTCAGTACTTC
NA TRBJ1-2 TRBD1 TRBV6-6 CASSLGGESNYGYTF TGTGCCAGCAGTCTAGGGGGCGAGTCTAACTATGGCTACACCTTC
NA TRBJ1-3 TRBD1 TRBV7-2 CASSPPGGQGNTIYF TGTGCCAGCAGCCCCCCCGGGGGACAGGGAAACACCATATATTTT
NA TRBJ2-7 TRBD1 TRBV9 CASSGYGTGAAEQYF TGTGCCAGCAGCGGATACGGGACAGGGGCGGCCGAGCAGTACTTC
NA TRBJ2-7 NA TRBV2 CASKVGTGQTSYEQYF TGTGCCAGCAAGGTTGGAACCGGACAGACCTCCTACGAGCAGTACTTC
NA TRBJ1-1 NA TRBV6-5 CASSRGHTEAFF TGTGCCAGCAGTAGAGGGCACACTGAAGCTTTCTTT
NA TRBJ2-5 TRBD2 TRBV11-2 CASSSTRLAGGRETQYF TGTGCCAGCAGCTCCACCCGACTAGCGGGGGGAAGAGAGACCCAGTACTTC
NA TRBJ1-5 TRBD1 TRBV18 CASSLTGGGDQPQHF TGTGCCAGCTCACTGACAGGGGGCGGGGATCAGCCCCAGCATTTT
NA TRBJ2-7 TRBD2 TRBV27 CASSLGIFGGGSSYEQYF TGTGCCAGCAGTTTAGGTATATTCGGCGGGGGGAGCTCCTACGAGCAGTACTTC
few TRBJ1-6 NA TRBV5-6 CASSLDMRDNSPLHF TGTGCCAGCAGCTTGGATATGAGGGATAATTCACCCCTCCACTTT
once TRBJ1-6 NA TRBV9 CASSPAAGESTSPLHF TGTGCCAGCAGCCCCGCTGCCGGGGAGTCTACTTCACCCCTCCACTTT
NA TRBJ2-6 NA TRBV4-3 CASSLTPGSGANVLTF TGCGCCAGCAGCCTCACTCCAGGGTCCGGGGCCAACGTCCTGACTTTC
NA TRBJ2-1 TRBD1 TRBV11-2 CASSSAGFGDRGIYNEQFF TGTGCCAGCAGCTCAGCGGGGTTTGGGGACAGGGGGATCTACAATGAGCAGTTCTTC
NA TRBJ1-3 TRBD1 TRBV11-2 CASSLLGQGGNTIYF TGTGCCAGCAGCTTATTAGGACAGGGGGGAAACACCATATATTTT
NA TRBJ2-1 NA TRBV19 CASSRLPVESNEQFF TGTGCCAGTAGTCGACTCCCGGTGGAGTCCAATGAGCAGTTCTTC